This T cell receptor beta chain was documented in a study of tumor-infiltrating lymphocytes in primary liver carcinoma. Overall study context: Tumors, staged T1-T3 N0M0, spanned about 4 to 10 cm. Study-level points and caveats: Tumors carried a top-250-clone fraction significantly exceeding that of blood (p = 0.039).

Constant-region priming of about 500 ng total RNA yielded TCR beta cDNA. ARM-PCR was slightly modified, and three nested multiplex PCR rounds with it gave rise to the TCR beta libraries. TCRdb reprocessed the multiplex PCR reads with MiXCR, giving one entry per CDR3 protein. The sample holds approximately 76,000 distinct CDR3 sequences, 71% seen once. In regard to this clonotype: Its antigen is unknown. One junction end disagrees with the germline gene, perhaps due to a read error.

From unsorted bulk tissue weighing about 20-32 mg, DNA and RNA were co-extracted. The patients lived with chronic HBV infection and had not yet received any treatment. Sequenced material: liver tumor tissue from sampling region 4. Subset described: tumor region T4, right-lateral pole. The clonotype was recovered from an older woman with primary liver carcinoma and hepatitis B virus infection.

The CDR3 nucleotides are TGTGCAAGCAACGCCGGGACTAGCTCTGGGGCCAACGTCCTGACTTTC. Protein sequence: CASNAGTSSGANVLTF. The chain recombines TRBV6-4 with TRBJ2-6; 8 nucleotides match TRBD2. The CDR3 extends over 16 amino acids. CDR1 is MRHNA, CDR2 SNTAGT, per germline.